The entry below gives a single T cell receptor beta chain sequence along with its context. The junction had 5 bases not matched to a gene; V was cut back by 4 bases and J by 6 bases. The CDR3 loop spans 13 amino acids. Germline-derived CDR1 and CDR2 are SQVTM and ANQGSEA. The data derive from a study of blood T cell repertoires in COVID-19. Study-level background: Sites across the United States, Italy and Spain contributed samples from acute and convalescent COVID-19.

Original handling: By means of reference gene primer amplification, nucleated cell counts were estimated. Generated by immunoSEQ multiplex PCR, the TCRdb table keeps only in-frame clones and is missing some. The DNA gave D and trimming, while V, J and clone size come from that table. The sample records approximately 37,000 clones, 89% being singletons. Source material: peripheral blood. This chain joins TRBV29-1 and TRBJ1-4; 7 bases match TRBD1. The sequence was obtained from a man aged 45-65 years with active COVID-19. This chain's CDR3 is CSVVAGGYEKLFF. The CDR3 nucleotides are TGCAGCGTTGTCGCAGGGGGTTATGAAAAACTGTTTTTT.